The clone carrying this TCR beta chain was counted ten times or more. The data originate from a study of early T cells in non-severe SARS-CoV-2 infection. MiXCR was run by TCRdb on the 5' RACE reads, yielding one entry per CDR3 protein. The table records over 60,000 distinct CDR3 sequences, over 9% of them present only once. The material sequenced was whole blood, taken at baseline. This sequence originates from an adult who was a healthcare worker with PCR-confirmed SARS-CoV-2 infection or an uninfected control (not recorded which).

The DNA of the CDR3 is TGCAGTGCTAGAGTCGGCAGCAAATACGAGCAGTACTTC. This sequence encodes CSARVGSKYEQYF. The V gene is TRBV20-1, the J gene TRBJ2-7; D not resolved. The CDR3 runs 13 residues. Germline V gene sequence: CDR1 DFQATT, CDR2 SNEGSKA (reference sequence). Trimming removed 1 base from V and 4 bases from J, with 11 bases in between.